These 20 T cell receptor beta chains were all obtained from the same sample, sequenced in a study of T cells after yellow fever vaccination. TCRdb used MiXCR to reprocess the 5' RACE reads, holding one entry per CDR3 protein. The sample has 150,000 to 200,000 distinct CDR3 sequences; 9.5% to 12% are singletons. The material was CD8+ T cells sorted from PBMCs, obtained 15 days after the yellow fever booster vaccination. The receptor source for this set is a man in his late teens or twenties who received the YFV17D yellow fever vaccine.

The CDR3 region is CASTRYGGKETQYF. CDR3 in DNA: TGCGCCAGCACTCGCTACGGGGGAAAAGAGACCCAGTACTTC. The chain links TRBV4-1 to TRBJ2-5, with a tentative D call TRBD2 (6 bases). V was pared by 7 bases and J by 3 bases, with 15 bases between. The germline V gene encodes CDR1 MGHRA and CDR2 YSYEKL. This CDR3 spans 14 amino acids.

A few counts support this clonotype. V gene TRBV7-9 combines with J gene TRBJ2-1; unclear D gene. The CDR3 runs to 14 residues. Germline V lookup: CDR1 SEHNR, CDR2 FQNEAQ (reference sequence). V was trimmed by 1 base and J by 5 bases, leaving 9 bases between them. The CDR3 protein is CASSLGLSHNEQFF. The CDR3 nucleotides read TGTGCCAGCAGCTTAGGCTTATCCCACAATGAGCAGTTCTTC.

This clonotype was seen repeatedly, ten times or more. The chain recombines TRBV27 with TRBJ2-7, with 8 bases that match TRBD2. Germline V gene sequence: CDR1 MNHEY, CDR2 SMNVEV (reference sequence). V lost 3 bases and J lost 4; bases outside the gene matches: 8. The CDR3 spans 15 residues. As DNA, the CDR3 is TGTGCCAGCAGTTTGCTTGCGGGGGGCGGGTACGAGCAGTACTTC. The encoded protein is CASSLLAGGGYEQYF.

This chain uses TRBV10-2 with TRBJ2-7; 9 nucleotides match TRBD1. This CDR3 has 15 residues. The germline V gene has CDR1 WSHSY and CDR2 SAAADI. V was clipped by 2 bases and J by 2 bases; unmatched bases: 4. CDR3 sequence: CASSEKGQGTYEQYF. CDR3 DNA: TGCGCCAGCAGTGAGAAGGGACAGGGAACCTACGAGCAGTACTTC.

This clonotype was seen a handful of times. The gene calls are TRBV12-3 or TRBV12-4 and TRBJ1-1, with D perhaps TRBD1 (5 bases). CDR3 length: 14 residues. The V end lost 3 bases, the J end lost 4 bases, and 12 bases lay between the germline ends. The CDR3 is CASSFMGPGTEAFF. The CDR3 DNA follows: TGTGCCAGCAGTTTCATGGGGCCGGGCACTGAAGCTTTCTTT.

This clonotype was seen only a few times. The chain's CDR3 is CAISPTRRTVGTSGGEQYF. Here the CDR3 DNA reads TGTGCCATCAGCCCGACCCGGCGAACGGTGGGGACTAGCGGGGGCGAGCAGTACTTC. The chain carries TRBV10-3 and TRBJ2-7, with 14 positions matching TRBD2. This CDR3 is 19 amino acids long. Trimming removed 6 bases from V and 6 bases from J; junction bases left unmatched: 19. Germline CDR1 ENHRY, CDR2 SYGVKD.

The chain links TRBV7-2 to TRBJ2-1; perhaps TRBD2 as D (6 bases). V lost 1 base, J lost 0 bases, and 10 bases lay in between. The CDR3 extends over 16 amino acids. The germline CDR1 and CDR2 sequences are SGHTA and FQGNSA. This chain's CDR3 is CASSLDAGSSYNEQFF. The CDR3, as DNA: TGTGCCAGCAGCTTAGATGCGGGGAGCTCCTACAATGAGCAGTTCTTC.

This clonotype was observed a few times. The rearrangement uses TRBV6-2 or TRBV6-3 and TRBJ1-5; 7 bases are a match to TRBD1. The CDR3 covers 17 residues. V trimming: 7 bases; J trimming: 6 bases; junction bases outside the gene matches: 18. The germline CDR1 and CDR2 sequences are MNHEY and SVGEGT. CDR3 sequence: CASTKGTVGVGIQPQHF. The CDR3 DNA reads TGTGCCAGCACCAAGGGGACAGTCGGTGTCGGGATTCAGCCCCAGCATTTT.

The rearrangement joins TRBV6-2 or TRBV6-3 to TRBJ1-5; D gene uncertain. The CDR3 extends over 16 amino acids. CDR1 is MNHEY, CDR2 SVGEGT, per germline. Trimming took 0 bases from V and 8 from J, leaving 17 bases between them. The DNA of the CDR3 is TGTGCCAGCAGTTACTCGATCAACGAGTGGAATGAGCCCCAGCATTTT. Protein sequence: CASSYSINEWNEPQHF.

This clonotype was observed a single time. The V call is TRBV4-2, the J call TRBJ1-5; the D is unclear. The CDR3 contains 15 residues. CDR1 LGHNA and CDR2 YNFKEQ come from the germline V gene. V lost 0 bases and J lost 7, with 13 bases in between. This CDR3 is CASSQEGRAHQPQHF. The CDR3 region has the DNA TGTGCCAGCAGCCAAGAAGGTAGGGCCCACCAGCCCCAGCATTTT.

The CDR3 loop reads CASSYWRGGGDTQYF. The DNA of the CDR3 is TGTGCCAGCAGTTACTGGCGGGGGGGCGGAGATACGCAGTATTTT. The chain couples TRBV6-2 or TRBV6-3 to TRBJ2-3; 9 bases line up with TRBD2. CDR1 and CDR2 from the germline V gene are MNHEY and SVGEGT. This CDR3 contains 15 residues. The trim removed 1 base at V and 5 bases at J, leaving 4 bases unmatched.

This clonotype turned up a few times. The chain employs TRBV7-9 and TRBJ2-7; TRBD1 or TRBD2 may be the D gene (5 bases each). The CDR3 sequence is 16 residues long. The germline V gene has CDR1 SEHNR and CDR2 FQNEAQ (reference sequence). Trimming shortened V by 5 bases and J by 2 bases, and 19 bases separated the two germline ends. The CDR3 DNA follows: TGTGCCAGCAGCCCAACCCACGGGACGAGACCCTACGAGCAGTACTTC. This encodes CASSPTHGTRPYEQYF. The variable domain in full, with the rest retrieved from reference TRBV7-9 and TRBJ2-7, is DTGVSQNPRHKITKRGQNVTFRCDPISEHNRLYWYRQTLGQGPEFLTYFQNEAQLEKSRLLSDRFSAERPKGSFSTLEIQRTEQGDSAMYLCASSPTHGTRPYEQYFGPGTRLTVT.

This rearrangement joins TRBV6-5 to TRBJ2-1; D uncertain. Per the germline V gene, CDR1 is MNHEY and CDR2 is SVGAGI. Trimming cost V 0 bases and J 6 bases, with 3 bases left between them. The CDR3 has 12 amino acids. The CDR3 protein is CASSYSPNEQFF. DNA for the CDR3: TGTGCCAGCAGTTACTCGCCCAATGAGCAGTTCTTC.

The table lists this clonotype with a few counts. The J gene is TRBJ1-2, the V gene TRBV7-6; D unresolved. Germline CDR1 reads SGHVS; CDR2 reads FNYEAQ. The CDR3 sequence is 14 residues long. Trimming pared 5 bases from V and 8 bases from J, leaving 18 bases between. CDR3 coding DNA: TGTGCCAGCAGCCGGCTGGCCGGGGAGGCGGGCTACACCTTC. Encoded protein: CASSRLAGEAGYTF.

The chain recombines TRBV5-8 with TRBJ2-3, with D unresolved. Germline CDR1 is SGHTS and CDR2 is YDEGEE. The CDR3 totals 8 residues. V was pared by 6 bases and J by 7 bases, with 0 bases between. The CDR3 is CASNTQYF. CDR3 sequence (DNA): TGTGCCAGCAATACGCAGTATTTT.

The genes are TRBV11-2 and TRBJ2-1; D is undetermined. The V and J ends lost 5 bases and 8 bases respectively, with 25 bases between them. The CDR3 sequence is 17 residues long. Germline-derived CDR1 and CDR2 are SGHAT and FQNNGV. DNA of the CDR3: TGTGCCAGCAGCCAGACCGACCGACACGGACCTTGGGATGAGCAGTTCTTC. As protein: CASSQTDRHGPWDEQFF.

The CDR3 coding sequence is TGTGCCAGCAGCTCCCTGGACAGGGTTGATGGCTACACCTTC. It codes for CASSSLDRVDGYTF. This rearrangement joins TRBV7-9 to TRBJ1-2, with 8 bases matching TRBD1. Trimming cost V 4 bases and J 6 bases; bases outside gene matches: 7. CDR1 and CDR2 from the germline V gene are SEHNR and FQNEAQ (reference sequence). The CDR3 has 14 residues.

The sample holds a few counts of this clonotype. The V gene is TRBV19, the J gene TRBJ2-7, with a tentative D call TRBD1 (6 bases). Trimming removed 8 bases from V and 6 bases from J, with 14 bases in between. Germline CDR1 reads LNHDA; CDR2 reads SQIVND (reference sequence). This CDR3 has 12 amino acids. The CDR3 here is CASRGQPPEQYF. DNA for the CDR3: TGTGCCAGTCGTGGACAGCCCCCCGAGCAGTACTTC.

The table lists this clonotype with a few counts. The V call is TRBV9, the J call TRBJ2-5; TRBD2 is a possible D gene (6 bases). V lost 0 bases and J lost 7, with 16 bases in between. Germline V gene sequence: CDR1 SGDLS, CDR2 YYNGEE. The CDR3 extends over 15 amino acids. CDR3 region: CASSVAGAPEGTQYF. The CDR3 DNA sequence: TGTGCCAGCAGCGTAGCCGGGGCCCCGGAGGGGACCCAGTACTTC.

In its sample, this clonotype was seen many times. V usage is TRBV9 and J usage is TRBJ2-1; TRBD1 is a possible D gene (6 bases). Germline loops: CDR1 SGDLS, CDR2 YYNGEE. V lost 4 bases, J lost 4 bases, and 15 bases lay in between. The CDR3 consists of 15 residues. The CDR3 bases are TGTGCCAGCAGCAACTTCGGGACACCTTACAATGAGCAGTTCTTC. Translating gives CASSNFGTPYNEQFF.